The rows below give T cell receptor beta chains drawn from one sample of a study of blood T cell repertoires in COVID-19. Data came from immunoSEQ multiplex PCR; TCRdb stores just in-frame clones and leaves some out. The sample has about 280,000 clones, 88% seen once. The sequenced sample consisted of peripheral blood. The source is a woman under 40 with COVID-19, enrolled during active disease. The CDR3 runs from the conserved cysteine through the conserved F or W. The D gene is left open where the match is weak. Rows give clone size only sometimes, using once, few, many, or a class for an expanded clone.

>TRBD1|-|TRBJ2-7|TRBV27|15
TGTGCCAGCAGACGGACAGGGTGGACACCCTACGAGCAGTACTTC
CASRRTGWTPYEQYF
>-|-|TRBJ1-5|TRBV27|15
TGTGCCAGCAGTGCCGTGGGGGGAGGCAATCAGCCCCAGCATTTT
CASSAVGGGNQPQHF
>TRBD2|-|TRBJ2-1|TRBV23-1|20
TGCGCCAGCAGTCAACCCGCCCCTCCTAGCGGGAGTATCACCTACAATGAGCAGTTCTTC
CASSQPAPPSGSITYNEQFF
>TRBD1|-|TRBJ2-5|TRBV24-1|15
TGTGCCACGAGTCTCGGACAGGGTTGGGGAGAGACCCAGTACTTC
CATSLGQGWGETQYF
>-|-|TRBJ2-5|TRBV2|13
TGTGCCAGCAGTCTCGGGTACCAAGAGACCCAGTACTTC
CASSLGYQETQYF
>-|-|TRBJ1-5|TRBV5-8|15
TGTGCCAGCAGCAGCGACAGGTATAGCAATCAGCCCCAGCATTTT
CASSSDRYSNQPQHF
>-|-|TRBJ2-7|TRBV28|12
TGTGCCAGCAGTTTAGCTAACTACGAGCAGTACTTC
CASSLANYEQYF
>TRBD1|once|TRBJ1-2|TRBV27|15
TGTGCCAGCAGTTCCCCCACAACAGGGGGTGGAGGCTACACCTTC
CASSSPTTGGGGYTF
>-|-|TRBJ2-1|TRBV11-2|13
TGTGCCAGCACCCTGAGGGATTCTAATGAGCAGTTCTTC
CASTLRDSNEQFF
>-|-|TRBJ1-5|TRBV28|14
TGTGCCAGCCTTCGGCCGGGGGGGAATCAGCCCCAGCATTTT
CASLRPGGNQPQHF
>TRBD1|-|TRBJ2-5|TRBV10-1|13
TGCGCCAGCAGTGCTACAGGGGTAGAGACCCAGTACTTC
CASSATGVETQYF
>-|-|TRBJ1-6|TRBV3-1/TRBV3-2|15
TGTGCCAGCAGCCGAACCCGGGTCCGGAATTCACCCCTCCACTTT
CASSRTRVRNSPLHF
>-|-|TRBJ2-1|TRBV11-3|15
TGTGCCAGCAGCTTAGGAGCCTTCTCCTACAATGAGCAGTTCTTC
CASSLGAFSYNEQFF
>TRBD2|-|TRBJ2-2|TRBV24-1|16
TGTGCCACCAGTGATTTGCTAGGACTAGCCGGCGGGGAGCTGTTTTTT
CATSDLLGLAGGELFF
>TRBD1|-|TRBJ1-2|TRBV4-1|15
TGCGCCAGCAGCCAGGGACCGGGACAGGGGTATGGCTACACCTTC
CASSQGPGQGYGYTF
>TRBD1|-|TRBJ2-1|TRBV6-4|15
TGTGCCAGCAGAGCGGGACAGGGCCCCTACAATGAGCAGTTCTTC
CASRAGQGPYNEQFF
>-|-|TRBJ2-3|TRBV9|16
TGTGCCAGCAGCGTTTCTTCGGGCGGCGAGGGAGATACGCAGTATTTT
CASSVSSGGEGDTQYF
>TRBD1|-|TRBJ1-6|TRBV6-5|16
TGTGCCAGCAGTTACGGGGGGACAGGGGGCAATTCACCCCTCCACTTT
CASSYGGTGGNSPLHF
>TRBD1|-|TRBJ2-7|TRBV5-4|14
TGTGCCAGCAGCTTCGGGGGACAGGGCTCCGAGCAGTACTTC
CASSFGGQGSEQYF
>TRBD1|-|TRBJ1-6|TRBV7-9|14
TGTGCCAGCAGCAAGCAGGGGGACGGTTCACCCCTCCACTTT
CASSKQGDGSPLHF
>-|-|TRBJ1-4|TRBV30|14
TGTGCCTGGAGTCCCGGGACTTCTAATGAAAAACTGTTTTTT
CAWSPGTSNEKLFF
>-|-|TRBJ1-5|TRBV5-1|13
TGCGCCAGCAGCTCGACAGGAAATCAGCCCCAGCATTTT
CASSSTGNQPQHF
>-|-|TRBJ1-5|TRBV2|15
TGTGCCAGCGAGAACCGAGTATTGGGCAATCAGCCCCAGCATTTT
CASENRVLGNQPQHF
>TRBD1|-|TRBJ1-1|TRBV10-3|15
TGTGCCATCAGAGCTGAGGGACAGATGAACACTGAAGCTTTCTTT
CAIRAEGQMNTEAFF
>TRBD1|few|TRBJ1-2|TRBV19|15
TGTGCCAGTAGTACGCCGGGACAGGGAAACTATGGCTACACCTTC
CASSTPGQGNYGYTF
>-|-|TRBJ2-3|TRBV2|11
TGTGCCAGCAGTGTTTCGGATACGCAGTATTTT
CASSVSDTQYF
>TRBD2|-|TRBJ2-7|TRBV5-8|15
TGTGCCACCCAGTCCCGGCGGGGGGCCCGGTACGAGCAGTACTTC
CATQSRRGARYEQYF
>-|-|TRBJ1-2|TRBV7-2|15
TGTGCCAGCAGCTTGGACCGGGAGCTGGGGTATGGCTACACCTTC
CASSLDRELGYGYTF
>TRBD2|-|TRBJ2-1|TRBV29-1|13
TGCAGCGTTGCGCTAGCGGAGCACAATGAGCAGTTCTTC
CSVALAEHNEQFF
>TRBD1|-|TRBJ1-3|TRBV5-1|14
TGCGCCAGCAGTACAGGGGGGACTGGAAACACCATATATTTT
CASSTGGTGNTIYF
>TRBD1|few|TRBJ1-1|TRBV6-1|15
TGTGCCAGCAGTGAAAATTTGCAGGGGGGCACTGAAGCTTTCTTT
CASSENLQGGTEAFF
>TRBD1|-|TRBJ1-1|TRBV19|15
TGTGCCAGTAGTATAGGCGGACAGGACGGGCCTGAAGCTTTCTTT
CASSIGGQDGPEAFF
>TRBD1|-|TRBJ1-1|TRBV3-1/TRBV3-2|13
TGTGCCAGCAGCCCAACAGGGGACACTGAAGCTTTCTTT
CASSPTGDTEAFF
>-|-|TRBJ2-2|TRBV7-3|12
TGTGCCAGCAGGGAGACGGCCGGGGAGCTGTTTTTT
CASRETAGELFF
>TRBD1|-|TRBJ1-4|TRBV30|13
TGTGCCTGGCAGGGGGCAGGGGACGAAAAACTGTTTTTT
CAWQGAGDEKLFF
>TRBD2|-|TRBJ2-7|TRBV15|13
TGTGCCACCAGCGAGCGGGGTCTAGGGGAGCAGTACTTC
CATSERGLGEQYF
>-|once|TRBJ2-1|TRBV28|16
TGTGCCAGCAGTTTACTGCGGGGCTTCTCCTACAATGAGCAGTTCTTC
CASSLLRGFSYNEQFF
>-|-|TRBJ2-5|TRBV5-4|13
TGTGCCAGCAGCGGACAGCTTCAAGAGACCCAGTACTTC
CASSGQLQETQYF
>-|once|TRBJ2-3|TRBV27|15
TGTGCCAGCAGTTTAGGTAGGGGCACCACAGATACGCAGTATTTT
CASSLGRGTTDTQYF
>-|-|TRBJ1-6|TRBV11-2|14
TGTGCCAGCAGCTTCCCAGGCCAAATTGCCGCCCTCCACTTT
CASSFPGQIAALHF
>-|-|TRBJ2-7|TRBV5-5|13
TGTGCCAGCAGCCGAAGCGGCGGATACGAGCAGTACTTC
CASSRSGGYEQYF
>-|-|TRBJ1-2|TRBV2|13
TGTGCCAGCAGGGCGGGAGCCGGCTATGGCTACACCTTC
CASRAGAGYGYTF
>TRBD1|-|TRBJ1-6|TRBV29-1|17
TGCAGCGTCGACAGGGCTCCTGAATCCCTTTATAATTCACCCCTCCACTTT
CSVDRAPESLYNSPLHF
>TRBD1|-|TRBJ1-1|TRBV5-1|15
TGCGCCAGCAGCGGGAGACAGGGGGTGAACACTGAAGCTTTCTTT
CASSGRQGVNTEAFF
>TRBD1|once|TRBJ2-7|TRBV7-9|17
TGTGCCAGCAGCCTCACCCCCGGGACAGTTCAGACCTACGAGCAGTACTTC
CASSLTPGTVQTYEQYF